Listed below are T cell receptor beta chains from one sample, sequenced in a study of blood T cell repertoires in COVID-19. Profiled with immunoSEQ multiplex PCR; TCRdb holds only in-frame clones, not every one. The table shows under 300,000 clones, with about 83% occurring only once. Sequenced: peripheral blood. These receptors originate from a human donor in a cohort sampled during active COVID-19. Each CDR3 is given with its conserved first and last residue. Each record gives: D gene, CDR3 length, V gene, clone size, J gene, CDR3 DNA, CDR3 protein. D genes are given only for firm matches. A clone size is listed for some rows: how often the clone was seen (once, few, many), or a class if it is expanded.

>-|16|TRBV18|-|TRBJ2-3
TGTGCCAGCTCACAGGGGCTCCCTCACGGCACAGATACGCAGTATTTT
CASSQGLPHGTDTQYF
>TRBD1|15|TRBV27|few|TRBJ1-5
TGTGCCAGCAGTCCAAGACAGGGGGCGAATCAGCCCCAGCATTTT
CASSPRQGANQPQHF
>TRBD1|12|TRBV29-1|-|TRBJ1-2
TGCAGCTCTTCAGGGGGCGCGGCGGGCTACACCTTC
CSSSGGAAGYTF
>TRBD1|15|TRBV4-1|-|TRBJ1-2
TGCGCCAGCAGCCAACCTCGGGACAGGCCACTCGGCTACACCTTC
CASSQPRDRPLGYTF
>-|15|TRBV5-1|once|TRBJ2-3
TGCGCCAGCAGCTTTTCTTTAGCGGCCACAGATACGCAGTATTTT
CASSFSLAATDTQYF
>-|12|TRBV6-5|-|TRBJ2-7
TGTGCCAGCAGTCTGTCCGGGAAAAATCAGTACTTC
CASSLSGKNQYF
>TRBD2|18|TRBV7-8|few|TRBJ2-4
TGTGCCAGCAGCAGGGGACTAGCGGGGGGGCTTGGCAAAAACATTCAGTACTTC
CASSRGLAGGLGKNIQYF
>TRBD2|17|TRBV4-1|-|TRBJ2-5
TGCGCCAGCAGCCGAGTCCCCCCAGCGGGAGGGCCGGAGACCCAGTACTTC
CASSRVPPAGGPETQYF
>-|12|TRBV27|once|TRBJ2-5
TGTGCCAGTGGGCAGCCCCAAGAGACCCAGTACTTC
CASGQPQETQYF
>-|15|TRBV13|-|TRBJ1-6
TGTGCCAGCAGCTTAAATCAGGCCCCCGATTCACCCCTCCACTTT
CASSLNQAPDSPLHF
>-|12|TRBV3-1/TRBV3-2|-|TRBJ1-2
TGTGCCAGCAGCATCAGGGGCGATGGCTACACCTTC
CASSIRGDGYTF
>-|15|TRBV6-5|few|TRBJ2-2
TGTGCCAGCTCCAGACAGGACCCGAACACCGGGGAGCTGTTTTTT
CASSRQDPNTGELFF
>TRBD1|13|TRBV5-6|-|TRBJ1-1
TGTGCCAGCAGCTCGACAGGGGGGAATATAGCTTTCTTT
CASSSTGGNIAFF
>-|14|TRBV6-1|-|TRBJ2-2
TGTGCCAGCAGTGAACAGGCTAACACCGGGGAGCTGTTTTTT
CASSEQANTGELFF
>-|13|TRBV7-2|-|TRBJ1-2
TGTGCCAGCAGCCCACAGGGTAACTATGGCTACACCTTC
CASSPQGNYGYTF
>TRBD1|17|TRBV5-1|-|TRBJ2-6
TGCGCCAGCAGCCGGGGACAGGCCAGCTCTGGGGCCAACGTCCTGACTTTC
CASSRGQASSGANVLTF
>-|14|TRBV5-5|-|TRBJ2-3
TGTGCCAGCAGCTTGGAAGGGGTGGCAGATACGCAGTATTTT
CASSLEGVADTQYF
>-|13|TRBV13|-|TRBJ1-6
TGTGCCAGCAGCTTACAGGGTGGCTCACCCCTCCACTTT
CASSLQGGSPLHF
>-|12|TRBV7-9|once|TRBJ1-3
TGTGCCAGCAATCTCGTTAGCAACACCATATATTTT
CASNLVSNTIYF
>-|16|TRBV24-1|-|TRBJ2-6
TGTGCCACCAGTGGTCCCGTTATCCCTGGGGCCAACGTCCTGACTTTC
CATSGPVIPGANVLTF
>-|15|TRBV11-3|once|TRBJ2-7
TGTGCCAGCAGCTTAGATTGGACTGGTCGTTACGAGCAGTACTTC
CASSLDWTGRYEQYF
>-|14|TRBV5-1|-|TRBJ2-3
TGCGCCAGCAGACAGGGAGATATTACAGATACGCAGTATTTT
CASRQGDITDTQYF
>-|16|TRBV10-2|many|TRBJ2-2
TGCGCCAGCAGTGAAGGCCGTAGCTCAACCACCGGGGAGCTGTTTTTT
CASSEGRSSTTGELFF
>TRBD1|15|TRBV7-9|-|TRBJ2-5
TGTGCCAGCAGCCCGGGACAGGGGGCTTCAGAGACCCAGTACTTC
CASSPGQGASETQYF
>TRBD2|16|TRBV11-2|-|TRBJ2-1
TGTGCCAGCAGCTTAGGGGGGCTAGCGGGGTACAATGAGCAGTTCTTC
CASSLGGLAGYNEQFF
>TRBD1|15|TRBV5-4|-|TRBJ2-5
TGTGCCAGCAGCGATGGGACAGGGACCCGAGAGACCCAGTACTTC
CASSDGTGTRETQYF
>TRBD1|15|TRBV27|-|TRBJ2-7
TGTGCCAGCAGTTTAGAGGGGACAGGGGGAATCGAGCAGTACTTC
CASSLEGTGGIEQYF
>-|14|TRBV28|-|TRBJ2-5
TGTGCCAGCAGTTTAGCAGGGCGAAAAGAGACCCAGTACTTC
CASSLAGRKETQYF
>-|17|TRBV15|-|TRBJ2-5
TGTGCCACCAGCAGAGTATTAGTGGGAGAAAGAGGAGAGACCCAGTACTTC
CATSRVLVGERGETQYF
>TRBD1|16|TRBV6-2/TRBV6-3|many|TRBJ1-2
TGTGCCAGCAGCCCCTTAGGGGACAGGGGAAGATATGGCTACACCTTC
CASSPLGDRGRYGYTF
>TRBD2|17|TRBV5-1|-|TRBJ2-7
TGCGCCAGCAGCTTGGGCAGGGTCGGGCTAGCGGGAGACGAGCAGTACTTC
CASSLGRVGLAGDEQYF
>TRBD2|15|TRBV7-7|-|TRBJ2-7
TGTGCTAGCAGCTTAGCCGGGAGGGACTCCTACGAGCAGTACTTC
CASSLAGRDSYEQYF
>TRBD1|14|TRBV5-1|-|TRBJ1-6
TGCGCCAGCAGCTCCGGACAGGGCAATTCACCCCTCCACTTT
CASSSGQGNSPLHF
>-|15|TRBV13|-|TRBJ1-1
TGTGCCAGCAGCTTAGGTTTTGGGCCGAACACTGAAGCTTTCTTT
CASSLGFGPNTEAFF
>TRBD1|14|TRBV30|-|TRBJ2-7
TGTGCCTATCGGACAGGGGAGTTCTCCTACGAGCAGTACTTC
CAYRTGEFSYEQYF
>-|15|TRBV10-1|-|TRBJ2-2
TGCGCCAGCAGCCGACTAGTCGGCAACACCGGGGAGCTGTTTTTT
CASSRLVGNTGELFF
>-|13|TRBV7-9|-|TRBJ1-1
TGTGCCAGCAGCTCCTCCAGGGTCACTGAAGCTTTCTTT
CASSSSRVTEAFF
>-|12|TRBV2|-|TRBJ1-1
TGTGCCAGCAGTGAAGGCGTCACTGAAGCTTTCTTT
CASSEGVTEAFF
>-|15|TRBV13|-|TRBJ2-5
TGTGCCAGCAGCTCGACAACAAACCCTCGGGAGACCCAGTACTTC
CASSSTTNPRETQYF
>-|14|TRBV9|-|TRBJ2-2
TGTGCCAGCAGCGTAGGTCCGTCGACCGGGGAGCTGTTTTTT
CASSVGPSTGELFF
>TRBD1|16|TRBV29-1|-|TRBJ2-1
TGCAGCGGATCCCCAGCCGGGACAGGGGCCTGGGATGAGCAGTTCTTC
CSGSPAGTGAWDEQFF
>-|14|TRBV5-4|-|TRBJ2-3
TGTGCCAGCAGACTGGACAGTAGCACAGATACGCAGTATTTT
CASRLDSSTDTQYF
>-|13|TRBV10-1|-|TRBJ2-5
TGCGCCAGCAGTGAGAACGCCCGGGAGACCCAGTACTTC
CASSENARETQYF